The rows below give T cell receptor beta chains drawn from one sample of a study of blood T cells in healthy people across ages. Each CDR3 protein is one row after TCRdb ran MiXCR on the 5' RACE reads. The sample holds approximately 800,000 distinct CDR3 sequences, 45% to 70% seen once. The source material was blood. These TCRs come from a man between 35 and 55 years old in good health. Both conserved end residues are part of each CDR3. Fields, in order: J gene, V gene, D gene, clone size, CDR3 DNA, CDR3 protein. A D gene is named only where the DNA matches it firmly. Clone size is given for some rows only: seen once, a few or many times, or a class if the clone is expanded.

j_call: TRBJ2-2
v_call: TRBV5-1
d_call: -
clone_size: -
cdr3_nt: TGCGCCAGCAGCTTGGCGCGGGGACTCAACACCGGGGAGCTGTTTTTT
cdr3_aa: CASSLARGLNTGELFF

j_call: TRBJ2-5
v_call: TRBV6-2/TRBV6-3
d_call: -
clone_size: -
cdr3_nt: TGTGCCAGCAGGGAGGACGAGACCCAGTACTTC
cdr3_aa: CASREDETQYF

j_call: TRBJ2-1
v_call: TRBV5-6
d_call: TRBD1
clone_size: -
cdr3_nt: TGTGCCAGCAGCTTACTACAGGGGGTAAATGAGCAGTTCTTC
cdr3_aa: CASSLLQGVNEQFF

j_call: TRBJ2-4
v_call: TRBV6-2/TRBV6-3
d_call: TRBD2
clone_size: -
cdr3_nt: TGTGCCAGCAAATCCGGGACTAGTCGTATCGCGTACTTC
cdr3_aa: CASKSGTSRIAYF

j_call: TRBJ1-1
v_call: TRBV25-1
d_call: -
clone_size: -
cdr3_nt: TGTGCCAGCAGTGAGGGGATACGTGCTTTCTTT
cdr3_aa: CASSEGIRAFF

j_call: TRBJ2-3
v_call: TRBV2
d_call: -
clone_size: -
cdr3_nt: TGTGCCAGCAGTGAGCAGGGTTTATCGGGCGATACGCAGTATTTT
cdr3_aa: CASSEQGLSGDTQYF

j_call: TRBJ2-1
v_call: TRBV6-1
d_call: TRBD1
clone_size: -
cdr3_nt: TGTGCCAGCAGTGAATTTTCGACAGGGCAATACAATGAGCAGTTCTTC
cdr3_aa: CASSEFSTGQYNEQFF

j_call: TRBJ1-5
v_call: TRBV28
d_call: -
clone_size: -
cdr3_nt: TGTGCCAGCACCTCCCCGGGACAATCGGGTCAGCCCCAGCATTTT
cdr3_aa: CASTSPGQSGQPQHF

j_call: TRBJ2-7
v_call: TRBV6-1
d_call: -
clone_size: -
cdr3_nt: TGTGCCATCGGGGGCCGCGAGCAGTACTTC
cdr3_aa: CAIGGREQYF

j_call: TRBJ2-1
v_call: TRBV13
d_call: -
clone_size: -
cdr3_nt: TGTGCCAGCAGCTTACAGCAGGGGGGAAATTACAATGAGCAGTTCTTC
cdr3_aa: CASSLQQGGNYNEQFF

j_call: TRBJ2-5
v_call: TRBV7-2
d_call: -
clone_size: many
cdr3_nt: TGTGCCAGCAGCCCAAATCAGGGTAAACAAGAGACCCAGTACTTC
cdr3_aa: CASSPNQGKQETQYF

j_call: TRBJ1-2
v_call: TRBV7-2
d_call: -
clone_size: -
cdr3_nt: TGTGCCAGCAGCTTACAGTCGGGGGGGAATGGCTACACCTTC
cdr3_aa: CASSLQSGGNGYTF

j_call: TRBJ2-5
v_call: TRBV28
d_call: -
clone_size: -
cdr3_nt: TGTGCCAGCTGCCGGACCAGCCTCAGAGAGACCCAGTACTTC
cdr3_aa: CASCRTSLRETQYF

j_call: TRBJ2-7
v_call: TRBV24-1
d_call: -
clone_size: -
cdr3_nt: TGTGCCACCAGTGACTCAATCGGGGACTCTAACTACGAGCAGTACTTC
cdr3_aa: CATSDSIGDSNYEQYF

j_call: TRBJ1-1
v_call: TRBV29-1
d_call: -
clone_size: -
cdr3_nt: TGCAGCGTTGCCCCGACCCCGGTGGCTTCCAGTGAAGCTTTCTTT
cdr3_aa: CSVAPTPVASSEAFF

j_call: TRBJ2-7
v_call: TRBV9
d_call: -
clone_size: -
cdr3_nt: TGTGCCAGCAGCGTGTGGGGCAGTCCCTACGAGCAGTACTTC
cdr3_aa: CASSVWGSPYEQYF

j_call: TRBJ2-7
v_call: TRBV7-9
d_call: -
clone_size: -
cdr3_nt: TGTGCCAGCAGCCACGAGGGGGGGAGAGGGAATGAGCAGTACTTC
cdr3_aa: CASSHEGGRGNEQYF

j_call: TRBJ2-1
v_call: TRBV10-3
d_call: -
clone_size: -
cdr3_nt: TGTGCCATCAGTGAGAATGGGGCAGAATACAATGAGCAGTTCTTC
cdr3_aa: CAISENGAEYNEQFF

j_call: TRBJ1-1
v_call: TRBV7-9
d_call: -
clone_size: -
cdr3_nt: TGTGCCAGCAGACTCACAGGAGAAGCTTTCTTT
cdr3_aa: CASRLTGEAFF

j_call: TRBJ2-1
v_call: TRBV25-1
d_call: -
clone_size: few
cdr3_nt: TGTGCCAGCAGTGAAAATGAGCAGTTCTTC
cdr3_aa: CASSENEQFF

j_call: TRBJ1-4
v_call: TRBV7-9
d_call: -
clone_size: -
cdr3_nt: TGTGCCAGCAGCTCAGGTGTCATAGCGGAAAAACTGTTTTTT
cdr3_aa: CASSSGVIAEKLFF

j_call: TRBJ2-6
v_call: TRBV6-6
d_call: -
clone_size: many
cdr3_nt: TGTGCCAGCAAAGAGGGGTTTAGGTCAGGGGCCAACGTCCTGACTTTC
cdr3_aa: CASKEGFRSGANVLTF

j_call: TRBJ2-7
v_call: TRBV29-1
d_call: TRBD2
clone_size: -
cdr3_nt: TGCAGCGTTGAATGGCGGGAGGGCCTCGAGCAGTACTTC
cdr3_aa: CSVEWREGLEQYF